This T cell receptor (beta chain) is drawn from a study of post-analysis software for immune sequencing data. Study details: Multiple sclerosis in the patients followed relapsing-remitting, secondary progressive and progressive-relapsing courses. Study-wide points: The study found TRBV5-6, TRBV5-1 and TRBV20-1 among five or six TRBV segments more frequent in patients than controls. Strong co-clustering by F measure linked samples that shared a preparation batch. Comparison with controls showed significantly lower normalized Chao1 diversity in multiple sclerosis patients.

Unique-molecular-identifier-tagged TCR beta cDNA libraries were used. A single record per CDR3 protein comes from TCRdb applying MiXCR to the PCR reads. The sample has hundreds of thousands of distinct CDR3 sequences, 25% to 30% seen once. V lost 3 bases and J lost 4, with 9 bases in between. There are 13 residues in the CDR3. Germline V gene data show CDR1 as SQVTM and CDR2 as ANQGSEA. Comment on this clonotype: The antigen remains undetermined.

The material sequenced was blood. The sequence was collected from a girl aged 10-17 years with multiple sclerosis. The chain joins TRBV29-1 to TRBJ2-2, with D possibly TRBD1 on 5 matching bases. The CDR3 nucleotides read TGCAGCGTTGAGGCAGGGCGCACCGGGGAGCTGTTTTTT. It yields the protein CSVEAGRTGELFF.